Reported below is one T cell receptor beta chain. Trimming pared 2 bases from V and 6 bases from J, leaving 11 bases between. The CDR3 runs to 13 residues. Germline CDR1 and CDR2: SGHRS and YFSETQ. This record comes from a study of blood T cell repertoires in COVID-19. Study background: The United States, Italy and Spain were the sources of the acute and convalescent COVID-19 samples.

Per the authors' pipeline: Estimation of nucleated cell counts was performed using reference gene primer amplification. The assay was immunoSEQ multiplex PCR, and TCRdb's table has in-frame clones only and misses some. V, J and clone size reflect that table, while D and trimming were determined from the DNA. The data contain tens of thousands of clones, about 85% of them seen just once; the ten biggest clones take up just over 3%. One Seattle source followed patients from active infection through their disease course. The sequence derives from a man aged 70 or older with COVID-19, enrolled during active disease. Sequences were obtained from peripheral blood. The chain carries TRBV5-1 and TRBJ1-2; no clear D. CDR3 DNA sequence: TGCGCCAGCAGCTTCGCAGAGACAAATGGCTACACCTTC. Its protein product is CASSFAETNGYTF. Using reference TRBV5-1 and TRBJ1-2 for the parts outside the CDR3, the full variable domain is KAGVTQTPRYLIKTRGQQVTLSCSPISGHRSVSWYQQTPGQGLQFLFEYFSETQRNKGNFPGRFSGRQFSNSRSEMNVSTLELGDSALYLCASSFAETNGYTFGSGTRLTVV.